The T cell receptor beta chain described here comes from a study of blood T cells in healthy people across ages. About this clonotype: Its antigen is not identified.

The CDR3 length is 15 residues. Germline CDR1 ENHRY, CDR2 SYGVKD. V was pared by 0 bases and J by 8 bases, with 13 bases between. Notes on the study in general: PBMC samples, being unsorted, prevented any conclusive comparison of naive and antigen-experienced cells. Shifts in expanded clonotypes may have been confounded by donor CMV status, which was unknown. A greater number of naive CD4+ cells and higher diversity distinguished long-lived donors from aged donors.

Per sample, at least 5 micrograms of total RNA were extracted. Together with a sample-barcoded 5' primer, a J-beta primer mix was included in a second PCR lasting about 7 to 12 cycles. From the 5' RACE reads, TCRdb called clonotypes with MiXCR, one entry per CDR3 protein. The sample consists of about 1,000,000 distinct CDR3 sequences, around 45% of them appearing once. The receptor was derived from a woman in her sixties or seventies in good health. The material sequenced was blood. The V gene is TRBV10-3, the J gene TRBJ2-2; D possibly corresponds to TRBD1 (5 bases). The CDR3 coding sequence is TGTGCCATCAGTGAGTCATCTGGGGCGTGGGGGGAGCTGTTTTTT. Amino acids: CAISESSGAWGELFF.